The source of this T cell receptor beta chain is a study of T cell clonotyping in hematopoietic cell transplantation. The study, taken as a whole, reports: At the given depth, recipient repertoires were over 97% de novo clonotypes.

In the case of this clone: Antigen specificity is unknown.

Samples: about 28 days before transplant, then days 30, 100 and 180 after. CDR1 and CDR2 from the germline V gene are SQVTM and ANQGSEA. The CDR3 covers 14 residues. Trimming removed 4 bases from V and 5 bases from J; junction bases left unmatched: 10. TCRdb's table, derived via immunoSEQ multiplex PCR, lists solely in-frame clones and lacks some. The sample carries roughly 5,000 clones, around 90% recorded once. The chain recombines TRBV29-1 with TRBJ1-2; 7 positions agree with TRBD1. The clonotype comes from a female patient aged 50-60 years who had an allogeneic stem cell transplant from a related donor, so the T cells may come from the graft donor. Some clones in this sample may be carry-over from other donors' samples. This specimen was peripheral blood mononuclear cells, taken 100 days after allogeneic stem cell transplant. CDR3 DNA sequence: TGCAGCGTTGGGTCCGTCGAACAGGGGTATGGCTACACCTTC. Translating it yields CSVGSVEQGYGYTF. Based on the CDR3 plus reference TRBV29-1 and TRBJ1-2, the full variable domain is SAVISQKPSRDICQRGTSLTIQCQVDSQVTMMFWYRQQPGQSLTLIATANQGSEATYESGFVIDKFPISRPNLTFSTLTVSNMSPEDSSIYLCSVGSVEQGYGYTFGSGTRLTVV.